The clone carrying this T cell receptor (beta chain) was found a few times. The antigen remains undetermined. Here immunoSEQ multiplex PCR was the method, and the copy in TCRdb shows in-frame clones only, minus some. This table has tens of thousands of clones, 69% appearing once. The data originate from a study of vaccination effects on CD4 cells after COVID-19. Trimming at V came to 3 bases and at J to 3 bases, leaving 9 bases not matched to a gene. CDR3 length: 16 amino acids. Germline V gene data show CDR1 as SEHNR and CDR2 as FQNEAQ (reference sequence). Expansion of antigen-specific CD4+ T cells with viral peptide pools was carried out by the ViraFEST assay before sequencing. Upon completion of approximately ten days in culture, CD4+ T cells were isolated. Infection dated between March and December 2020, before the Alpha, Beta and Delta variants reached the United States.

This chain joins TRBV7-9 and TRBJ1-1; 8 bases map to TRBD1. The material was CD4+ T cells from PBMCs cultured with SARS-CoV-2 spike peptides, obtained before COVID-19 vaccination. This receptor was obtained from a human donor who had a prior SARS-CoV-2 infection. This chain's CDR3 is CASSFFRGLSDTEAFF. The CDR3 nucleotides read TGTGCCAGCAGCTTTTTCAGGGGGCTTTCGGACACTGAAGCTTTCTTT.